The entry that follows covers one T cell receptor beta chain sequence. This clone's antigen is unknown. It has no much larger one-base neighbor in the sample; base qualities were not kept. The library relied on 5' RACE. The listed sequencing device is Illumina HiSeq 2000. Template switching introduced a universal primer binding site; the final cDNA contained a unique molecular identifier, enabling accurate counting of TCR cDNA molecules. Specific primers in the conserved constant-segment region were used to synthesize first-strand cDNA for the TCR alpha and beta chains. Each cDNA library was double barcoded, with a SMART-Mk sample barcode plus Illumina barcodes, to control for contamination. Two successive PCR steps introduced TruSeq adapter sequences along with Illumina sample barcodes. The TCR alpha and beta cDNA libraries were sequenced on the Illumina HiSeq platform using custom primers. Processing in the source paper ran as follows. Unique molecular identifiers were extracted from raw reads with MiGEC, and CDR3 positions were determined with MiXCR. Recombination models were inferred per individual with the repgenHMM and IGoR tools using an EM algorithm. Shared clonotype analysis was performed with the tcR package in R, normalizing sharing by the product of cloneset sizes. To study raw recombination free of thymic and clonal selection effects, out-of-frame nonproductive sequences were analyzed. TCRdb cleaned the public reads at Q25 with fastp, built clones with MiXCR and kept in-frame beta chains. When rows share a CDR3 protein, they turn into one entry using the most common DNA and genes. In this record, the V and J calls reflect TCRdb's handling and not the investigators' own analysis. The sample table shows 250,000 or so distinct CDR3 sequences, and roughly 13% are seen once. Under 4.5% of the sample goes to the ten largest clones.

The CDR3 covers 17 residues, taking in both the cysteine and the phenylalanine. The read is trimmed to its CDR3 DNA, 51 bases read in frame from base 1. Compared with germline, V lacks 0 bases and J lacks 4 bases; bases without a gene match: 10. Based on the germline V gene, the CDR1 and CDR2 sequences are MNHEY and SVGAGI. The data are from a study of identical twins (dated by TCRdb to about 2016). Notes on the research overall: The study deep-sequenced TCR alpha and beta repertoires from monozygotic twins, unrelated adults of various ages and cord blood to test whether fetal clonotypes persist. To rule out contamination, the twin experiments were replicated at different times with different library preparation protocols.

Every donor in the study was a healthy Caucasian. The twin cohort comprised three pairs of female monozygotic twins, all aged roughly 18 to 30 years. Using Miltenyi CD45RO+ enrichment and human naive T-cell isolation kits, memory (CD45RO+) and naive T cells were isolated from PBMC. Paper-wide results and their limitations: In beta out-of-frame sequences, excess twin sharing was weaker, because having fewer shared sequences lowered the signal-to-noise ratio. Invariant T cells such as MAIT and iNKT could partly confound zero-insertion analyses, although diverse VJ usage argued against such confounding for most clonotypes. Compared with coincidental sharing between unrelated individuals, an excess of low generation-probability sequences was observed among out-of-frame TCR alpha sequences shared between twins. Fewer insertions were carried by abundant cord blood beta clonotypes, a similar but weaker trend appeared in young adult naive repertoires, and no such trend appeared in memory repertoires. Because the same donors could not be followed over many years, the conclusions relied on cross-sectional statistical analysis. Recombination models systematically underestimated out-of-frame TCR alpha sharing in monozygotic twins but agreed with sharing between unrelated individuals.

These data were also reused for a study on yellow fever vaccine responses in identical twins. As the second publication notes: According to the authors, in identical twins the way T cells responded to vaccination appeared partly convergent and partly personalized. In the study, vaccine-responding T cell clones were precisely tracked in identical twins.

The chain is made from TRBV6-5 and TRBJ2-7, and 9 bases in between align with TRBD2. The sample taken for sequencing was memory (CD45RO+) T cells sorted from blood. The sample's cell subset or site label, decoded: CD45RO+ enriched T cells. This clonotype was sampled from a woman aged 18-29 years in good health. The CDR3 has the sequence CASSYSGPAGGVYEQYF. The DNA sequence is TGTGCCAGCAGTTACTCCGGTCCAGCGGGGGGCGTTTACGAGCAGTACTTC.